This entry describes one T cell receptor beta chain. The sample comes from a study of CD8 T cells in Susac syndrome. Reverse transcription used roughly 0.45 to 1 ug RNA and random hexamers. Across 54 Vbeta and 13 Jbeta, immunoSEQ multiplex PCR amplified TCR beta CDR3. TCRdb redid the calling of the immunoSEQ multiplex PCR reads with MiXCR, one entry per CDR3 protein. The table records 70,000 to 100,000 distinct CDR3 sequences, approximately 92% of them present only once. Sequencing of TCR beta was performed on blood CD8+ T cells and on blood CD4+ T cells. Healthy donors formed controls matched for age and sex. Sequencing was done on a sample of CD8+ T cells from PBMCs. This TCR came from a human donor in good health.

The CDR3 is CAAGGFDEKLFF. The CDR3 nucleotides read TGTGCCGCCGGCGGCTTCGATGAAAAACTGTTTTTT. The chain joins TRBV2 to TRBJ1-4, with unresolved D. Germline values: CDR1 SNHLY, CDR2 FYNNEI. The CDR3 has 12 residues. Trimming removed 11 bases from V and 6 bases from J, with 13 bases in between.